Included here is one TCR beta chain sequence, with context. The antigen remains unidentified. Germline assignment: CDR1 SGHRS and CDR2 YFSETQ. The CDR3 consists of 13 residues. V shed 2 bases and J 5 bases; nucleotides not matched to a gene: 1. The sample belongs to a study of cytomegalovirus exposure and HLA in healthy donors. General study findings and limits: A further, later analysis showed that HLA-associated TCR beta chains (compared with equally common others) were more clonally expanded. Some highly shared sequence variants likely arose as a pipeline artifact. There were three CMV-associated chains whose specificity for CMV antigens was confirmed in vitro.

PCR used 60 Vbeta primers and 13 Jbeta primers. The table came from immunoSEQ multiplex PCR; TCRdb's copy has only in-frame clones and leaves some out. The sample carries 75,000 to 90,000 clones, around 73% recorded once. The chain joins TRBV5-1 to TRBJ2-1, with 7 positions matching TRBD2. The TCR sequence derives from a man over 45 in good health and CMV-seronegative. Sequencing was done on a sample of PBMCs. For the CDR3, the DNA is TGCGCCAGCAGCTTAGGACTAGACAATGAGCAGTTCTTC. Translation: CASSLGLDNEQFF. The variable domain in full, completed from reference TRBV5-1 and TRBJ2-1, reads KAGVTQTPRYLIKTRGQQVTLSCSPISGHRSVSWYQQTPGQGLQFLFEYFSETQRNKGNFPGRFSGRQFSNSRSEMNVSTLELGDSALYLCASSLGLDNEQFFGPGTRLTVL.